The T cell receptor beta chain described here comes from a study of T cells in Graves' hyperthyroidism and ophthalmopathy. Germline V gene lookup returns CDR1 SNHLY and CDR2 FYNNEI. The CDR3 is 14 amino acids. Unmatched junction bases numbered 4, after V lost 6 bases and J lost 1 base. Patients aged 18 to 65 had newly diagnosed hyperthyroidism of under 2 months' duration. Patients were excluded because of uncontrolled infection, other autoimmune disease, pregnancy or lactation. Diagnosis relied on clinical symptoms, serum thyroxine and TRAb, thyroid ultrasound and orbital computed tomography. Researchers amplified the TCR beta CDR3 regions from RNA transcripts. The HTBI set primed first-round TCR CDR3 RT-PCR. Each CDR3 protein is one row after TCRdb ran MiXCR on the multiplex PCR reads. The repertoire holds some 600,000 distinct CDR3 sequences, with 46% as singletons.

The sample was peripheral blood or thyroid tissue (not recorded which). The clonotype was recovered from a woman aged 18-30 years with Graves' hyperthyroidism. The chain is built from TRBV2 and TRBJ2-7, with 9 bases aligning to TRBD1. The DNA of the CDR3 is TGTGCCAGCAGGCTGGGACAGGGATCCTACGAGCAGTACTTC. It translates to CASRLGQGSYEQYF.